The text below deals with one TCR beta chain. The antigen is not known. The data are from a study of shared clonotypes between healthy human individuals. Study-wide findings and caveats: Clonotypes not shared had lower generation probabilities than those common to all four donors.

Generated by immunoSEQ multiplex PCR, the TCRdb table keeps only in-frame clones and is missing some. The repertoire consists of approximately 2.4 million clones, with approximately 96% occurring once and the leading ten covering more than 0.1%. V lost 0 bases and J lost 4, with 11 bases in between. The CDR3 is made up of 15 amino acids. Germline values: CDR1 SGHRS, CDR2 YFSETQ. CD45RA+ naive and CD45RA-negative memory subsets were separated from CD4+ cells. The source material was naive CD4+ T cells sorted from blood. The subset is: CD45RA+ positively selected. The chain joins TRBV5-1 to TRBJ1-5; possible D gene TRBD1, 6 bases. The receptor comes from a man aged 18 to 29 in good health. In DNA form, the CDR3 reads TGCGCCAGCAGCTTGGGGGGGACAAAGAATCAGCCCCAGCATTTT. Translating it yields CASSLGGTKNQPQHF.